This T cell receptor (beta chain) came from a study of radiotherapy plus CTLA-4 blockade in lung cancer. Overall study: In roughly 19% of patients, objective responses were seen; approximately 31% had disease control.

CDR3 size: 15 residues. Germline V gene data show CDR1 as WSHSY and CDR2 as SAAADI. V lost 2 bases and J 0 bases, leaving 11 bases between the germline ends. TCRdb's table, derived via immunoSEQ multiplex PCR, lists solely in-frame clones and lacks some. Of 45,000 or so clones listed, 55% to 80% were seen once; the top ten hold about 3.8%. J is TRBJ2-7 and V is TRBV10-2; D is possibly TRBD1 (5 bases). The sequence was collected from a human donor with non-small cell lung cancer who had a complete response to radiotherapy plus ipilimumab. Sequencing used peripheral blood, obtained from a patient treated with radiotherapy plus ipilimumab. CDR3 protein: CASSELAGSSYEQYF. CDR3 bases: TGCGCCAGCAGTGAGCTTGCAGGGTCCTCCTACGAGCAGTACTTC.